This T cell receptor beta chain was found in a study of T cells after yellow fever vaccination. TCRdb fed the 5' RACE reads into MiXCR, producing one record per CDR3 protein. This sample yields over 110,000 distinct CDR3 sequences, of which around 7.7% are seen a single time; about 0.73% belongs to the top ten. Trimming left V 1 base short and J 0 bases short, with 12 bases between. The CDR3 sequence is 16 residues long. In germline, CDR1 is SQVTM, CDR2 ANQGSEA. In this sample, this clonotype turned up a few times. The sequence was collected from a man aged 25-45 years who received the YFV17D yellow fever vaccine. Source: CD4+ T cells sorted from PBMCs, taken 5 days after the yellow fever booster vaccination. V is TRBV29-1 and J is TRBJ2-2; the D gene is possibly TRBD2 (6 bases). CDR3 bases: TGCAGCGTTGAAGGGTATCCGGGAGCGAACACCGGGGAGCTGTTTTTT. Encoded protein: CSVEGYPGANTGELFF.